This TCR beta chain was documented in a study of CD8+CD57+ T cells in acquired aplastic anemia. Whole-study findings and limits: The same twenty-nine CD8+ CDR3 sequences occurred in patients and in controls.

Remarks on this clonotype: Antigen specificity is unknown.

Germline trimming cut 6 bases from V and 3 bases from J; bases unmatched to any gene: 7. CDR1 and CDR2 from the germline V gene are DFQATT and SNEGSKA (reference sequence). The CDR3 extends over 15 amino acids. TCR beta VDJ combinations and CDR3 sequences were profiled from genomic DNA. One entry per CDR3 protein, called by TCRdb with MiXCR from the reads. Counted here are around 170,000 distinct CDR3 sequences, 55% to 80% occurring once; the ten biggest clones make up about 50%. J is TRBJ2-3 and V is TRBV20-1; 12 bases agree with TRBD2. The receptor's source is a human donor in good health. The sequenced material came from sorted CD4+, CD8+, or CD8+CD57+ T cells (not recorded which) from PBMCs. The CDR3 DNA is TGCAGTGCCGAAGCCGGGACTAGCGGGACAGATACGCAGTATTTT. Translation: CSAEAGTSGTDTQYF.